This T cell receptor beta chain was observed in a study of cytomegalovirus exposure and HLA in healthy donors. On the study more broadly: The approximately 720 first-cohort repertoires and the 120 or so validation repertoires shared the same platform, a later analysis reported. Regarding the study as a whole: The authors enumerated over 150 TCR beta chains as linked to cytomegalovirus. TCR clusters originating in the first cohort tended to co-occur in the approximately 130 validation repertoires, according to a later analysis.

CDR3 length: 17 amino acids. From germline, CDR1 is SGHTA and CDR2 FQGNSA. The V segment lost 5 bases and the J segment 7 bases; nucleotides outside the gene matches: 7. Separate from the approximately 720-subject first cohort was the approximately 120-subject validation cohort, to which the donors belonged. Method: immunoSEQ multiplex PCR; TCRdb's copy keeps in-frame clones and lacks some. The table records about 130,000 clones, 90% to 97% of them present only once. On this clone itself: The antigen remains unidentified.

The TCR originated in a young man in good health and CMV-seronegative. The sequencing sample was made of PBMCs. V is TRBV7-2 and J is TRBJ2-2, with TRBD2 matching over 16 bases. Here the CDR3 DNA reads TGTGCCAGCAGCGGGGCGGGACTAGCGGGAGGGAGCGGGGAGCTGTTTTTT. Translated, it gives CASSGAGLAGGSGELFF.